These 23 T cell receptor beta chains came from one sample sequenced in a study of radiation and T cells in renal cell carcinoma. Here immunoSEQ multiplex PCR was the method, and the copy in TCRdb shows in-frame clones only, minus some. Among 16,000 or so clones listed, 50% were seen once. The sample's treatment: 15 Gy SBRT to primary tumor, nephrectomy 4 weeks later. This specimen consisted of tumor tissue, obtained from a patient whose treatment included radiotherapy and nephrectomy. The source is an older woman with renal cell carcinoma.

This chain's CDR3 is CASSLSQGVYEQYF. The CDR3 coding sequence is TGCGCCAGCAGCTTGTCACAGGGGGTCTACGAGCAGTACTTC. V gene TRBV5-1 combines with J gene TRBJ2-7; TRBD1 matches 8 bases. In germline, CDR1 is SGHRS, CDR2 YFSETQ. This CDR3 spans 14 amino acids. V trimming: 1 base; J trimming: 3 bases; junction bases outside the gene matches: 3. Filled out from reference TRBV5-1 and TRBJ2-7, the complete variable domain reads KAGVTQTPRYLIKTRGQQVTLSCSPISGHRSVSWYQQTPGQGLQFLFEYFSETQRNKGNFPGRFSGRQFSNSRSEMNVSTLELGDSALYLCASSLSQGVYEQYFGPGTRLTVT.

This chain links TRBV19 with TRBJ1-3, with TRBD1 matching 12 bases. Germline loops: CDR1 LNHDA, CDR2 SQIVND (reference sequence). Trimming took 7 bases from V and 4 from J; bases not matched to a gene: 5. The CDR3 covers 15 residues. DNA for the CDR3: TGTGCCAGTACCGGGACAGGGGGCTGGGGAAACACCATATATTTT. Translating it yields CASTGTGGWGNTIYF. The variable domain in full, with the rest retrieved from reference TRBV19 and TRBJ1-3, is DGGITQSPKYLFRKEGQNVTLSCEQNLNHDAMYWYRQDPGQGLRLIYYSQIVNDFQKGDIAEGYSVSREKKESFPLTVTSAQKNPTAFYLCASTGTGGWGNTIYFGEGSWLTVV.

This chain links TRBV6-5 with TRBJ2-2; TRBD1 agrees at 8 bases. The V segment lost 8 bases and the J segment 5 bases; nucleotides outside the gene matches: 4. This CDR3 region has 13 residues. Germline CDR1 and CDR2: MNHEY and SVGAGI. CDR3 amino acids: CASQGARTGELFF. For the CDR3, the DNA is TGTGCCAGCCAGGGGGCGCGAACCGGGGAGCTGTTTTTT.

The CDR3 sequence is CASTGTGTGNTIYF. CDR3 in DNA: TGCGCCAGCACCGGGACAGGGACTGGAAACACCATATATTTT. This chain joins TRBV10-2 and TRBJ1-3, with 9 positions matching TRBD1. CDR1 WSHSY and CDR2 SAAADI come from the germline V gene. V shed 7 bases and J 2 bases; nucleotides not matched to a gene: 3. The CDR3 length is 14 residues.

This clone was recorded once. The V and J genes are TRBV6-1 and TRBJ1-1; a weak D match, TRBD1 (5 bases). The ends were cut back, 6 bases at V and 6 bases at J, with 14 bases in the middle. This CDR3 has 13 residues. Germline CDR1 MNHNS, CDR2 SASEGT. CDR3: CASRVQGRSEAFF. CDR3 coding DNA: TGTGCCAGCAGGGTCCAGGGACGGTCTGAAGCTTTCTTT.

This clone was seen a few times. This chain connects TRBV15 to TRBJ1-2; tentative D call: TRBD1 (5 bases). V was cut by 5 bases and J by 8 bases, with 18 bases left in between. CDR1 LNHNV and CDR2 YYDKDF come from the germline V gene (reference sequence). The CDR3 length is 14 residues. The CDR3 is CATSGGIGSRGYTF. The CDR3 nucleotides are TGTGCCACCAGCGGGGGGATCGGGAGTAGAGGCTACACCTTC.

The chain links TRBV11-2 to TRBJ1-5; a possible D gene is TRBD1 (6 bases). The germline V gene has CDR1 SGHAT and CDR2 FQNNGV. V was pared by 5 bases and J by 5 bases, with 13 bases between. CDR3 length: 14 amino acids. CDR3 region: CASSQNRADQPQHF. For the CDR3, the DNA is TGTGCCAGCAGCCAAAACAGGGCCGATCAGCCCCAGCATTTT.

The V call is TRBV11-2, the J call TRBJ1-2; TRBD1 might be the D (5 bases). Trimming stripped 1 base from V and 10 bases from J, with 13 bases between. Germline V gene sequence: CDR1 SGHAT, CDR2 FQNNGV. The CDR3 has 13 amino acids. The CDR3 reads CASSLAERTPYTF. Here the CDR3 DNA reads TGTGCCAGCAGCTTAGCAGAGCGGACACCCTACACCTTC.

The V and J genes are TRBV2 and TRBJ2-3; 7 nucleotides align to TRBD2. V shed 5 bases and J 0 bases; nucleotides not matched to a gene: 11. Germline assignment: CDR1 SNHLY and CDR2 FYNNEI. CDR3 length: 17 amino acids. The DNA of the CDR3 is TGTGCCAGCAGTTTTGCAGCGGGAATTTCTAGCACAGATACGCAGTATTTT. Amino acid sequence: CASSFAAGISSTDTQYF.

The J gene is TRBJ2-5, the V gene TRBV27; D call uncertain. Trimming cost V 4 bases and J 3 bases, with 12 bases left between them. This CDR3 has 14 residues. Germline-derived CDR1 and CDR2 are MNHEY and SMNVEV (reference sequence). The CDR3 is CASSYSIREETQYF. CDR3 DNA: TGTGCCAGCAGTTACTCAATTCGGGAAGAGACCCAGTACTTC.

This clone was observed a few times. The chain recombines TRBV7-9 with TRBJ1-3; TRBD1 aligns across 8 bases. The CDR3 extends over 16 amino acids. The junction had 7 bases not matched to a gene; V was cut back by 2 bases and J by 4 bases. In germline, CDR1 is SEHNR, CDR2 FQNEAQ (reference sequence). In DNA form, the CDR3 reads TGTGCCAGCAGCTTACGGCGACAGGGGAAGGGAAACACCATATATTTT. Translating it yields CASSLRRQGKGNTIYF. Using reference TRBV7-9 and TRBJ1-3 for the parts outside the CDR3, the full variable domain is DTGVSQNPRHKITKRGQNVTFRCDPISEHNRLYWYRQTLGQGPEFLTYFQNEAQLEKSRLLSDRFSAERPKGSFSTLEIQRTEQGDSAMYLCASSLRRQGKGNTIYFGEGSWLTVV.

The genes are TRBV7-2 and TRBJ2-3; unclear D gene. Germline V gene data show CDR1 as SGHTA and CDR2 as FQGNSA. The CDR3 covers 15 residues. Trimming left V 7 bases short and J 0 bases short, with 14 bases between. The CDR3 DNA reads as TGTGCCAGCACCCCTACGTACTCTAGCACAGATACGCAGTATTTT. Its protein is CASTPTYSSTDTQYF. Full variable domain (missing parts from reference TRBV7-2 and TRBJ2-3): GAGVSQSPSNKVTEKGKDVELRCDPISGHTALYWYRQSLGQGLEFLIYFQGNSAPDKSGLPSDRFSAERTGGSVSTLTIQRTQQEDSAVYLCASTPTYSSTDTQYFGPGTRLTVL.

The V and J genes are TRBV25-1 and TRBJ2-3; D is possibly TRBD2 (6 bases). The CDR3 is made up of 15 amino acids. Germline CDR1 reads MGHDK; CDR2 reads SYGVNS. V was trimmed by 3 bases and J by 1 base, leaving 11 bases between them. The CDR3, as DNA: TGTGCCAGCAGTGATATAGCGGAACGCACAGATACGCAGTATTTT. Protein: CASSDIAERTDTQYF.

The rearrangement uses TRBV5-1 and TRBJ2-2; TRBD2 aligns across 9 bases. The CDR3 consists of 16 residues. Germline values: CDR1 SGHRS, CDR2 YFSETQ. With V trimmed by 0 bases and J by 4 bases, 4 bases remained unmatched. As DNA, the CDR3 is TGCGCCAGCAGCTTGGCTGGTAGCGGGAGCACCGGGGAGCTGTTTTTT. Protein: CASSLAGSGSTGELFF.

The CDR3 region has the DNA TGCGCCAGCAGTCCACAGGGGGAGAATGAAAAACTGTTTTTT. As protein: CASSPQGENEKLFF. The rearrangement links TRBV5-1 to TRBJ1-4; 8 bases are a match to TRBD1. Germline V gene data show CDR1 as SGHRS and CDR2 as YFSETQ. V gave up 5 bases and J gave up 5 bases; unmatched junction bases: 5. The CDR3 is 14 amino acids.

The chain recombines TRBV7-9 with TRBJ2-1; D gene uncertain. Trimming took 1 base from V and 7 from J, leaving 14 bases between them. This CDR3 comprises 15 residues. Germline loops: CDR1 SEHNR, CDR2 FQNEAQ (reference sequence). DNA of the CDR3: TGTGCCAGCAGCTTAGAAGGGTACGGTTTTAATGAGCAGTTCTTC. Protein sequence: CASSLEGYGFNEQFF.

The rearrangement uses TRBV6-5 and TRBJ1-2; unclear D gene. V was pared by 0 bases and J by 2 bases, with 10 bases between. The germline V gene encodes CDR1 MNHEY and CDR2 SVGAGI. The CDR3 runs to 15 residues. The CDR3 sequence: CASSYSMAVNYGYTF. DNA for the CDR3: TGTGCCAGCAGTTACTCGATGGCGGTAAACTATGGCTACACCTTC.

On this clone: A far larger clone is one nucleotide away, so this likely arose from a read error. The V call is TRBV5-1, the J call TRBJ2-3, with 9 positions matching TRBD2. This CDR3 comprises 16 residues. V lost 4 bases to trimming and J lost 2 bases; unmatched junction nucleotides: 8. The germline CDR1 and CDR2 sequences are SGHRS and YFSETQ. Here the CDR3 DNA reads TGCGCCAGCAGCGTCAGCGGGGGGTATTACACAGATACGCAGTATTTT. Its translation is CASSVSGGYYTDTQYF.

The gene calls are TRBV6-5 and TRBJ2-5; 10 bases are shared with TRBD1. The CDR3 runs 16 residues. Per the germline V gene, CDR1 is MNHEY and CDR2 is SVGAGI. Losses at the gene ends were 4 bases for V and 5 bases for J; bases not matched to a gene: 10. Written as DNA, the CDR3 is TGTGCCAGCAGTTCCGGGACAGGGGTATACGAGGAGACCCAGTACTTC. Residues: CASSSGTGVYEETQYF.

There are a few counts of this clone. This chain uses TRBV14 with TRBJ2-3; the match to TRBD2 covers 7 bases. This CDR3 has 17 amino acids. V shed 0 bases and J 2 bases; nucleotides not matched to a gene: 8. Looked up from germline, CDR1 is SGHDN and CDR2 is FVKESK. The CDR3 DNA reads TGTGCCAGCAGCCAAGATCGAACTAGCGAAGACACAGATACGCAGTATTTT. Translated, it gives CASSQDRTSEDTDTQYF.

This chain joins TRBV5-1 and TRBJ2-3; weak D call: TRBD2 (6 bases). The germline gives CDR1 SGHRS, CDR2 YFSETQ. The V end lost 7 bases, the J end lost 4 bases, and 7 bases lay between the germline ends. This CDR3 comprises 11 residues. The CDR3 reads CASGTSDTQYF. The CDR3 DNA sequence: TGCGCCAGCGGGACTTCAGATACGCAGTATTTT.

The chain joins TRBV7-2 to TRBJ2-5; D gene unclear. CDR1 and CDR2 from the germline V gene are SGHTA and FQGNSA. The CDR3 is made up of 14 amino acids. V gave up 5 bases and J gave up 2 bases, with 12 bases separating them. As DNA, the CDR3 is TGTGCCAGCAGCGCACTTTATGGGCAAGAGACCCAGTACTTC. Protein sequence: CASSALYGQETQYF.

This clone has only a few counts. CDR3 nucleotide sequence: TGTGCCAGCCGGGAAGGGCGGAATTCACCCCTCCACTTT. Translation: CASREGRNSPLHF. V and J are TRBV2 and TRBJ1-6; no clear D. The CDR3 contains 13 residues. The germline V gene encodes CDR1 SNHLY and CDR2 FYNNEI. The V gene lost 8 bases and the J gene lost 7 bases, with 12 bases spanning the gap. Full variable domain (outside the CDR3, taken from reference TRBV2 and TRBJ1-6): EPEVTQTPSHQVTQMGQEVILRCVPISNHLYFYWYRQILGQKVEFLVSFYNNEISEKSEIFDDQFSVERPDGSNFTLKIRSTKLEDSAMYFCASREGRNSPLHFGNGTRLTVT.